This passage covers 21 T cell receptor beta chains from one sample sequenced in a study of T cells and Merkel cell carcinoma outcomes. Some clones are missing from TCRdb's copy, which holds only in-frame ones; the method was immunoSEQ multiplex PCR. This sample has about 19,000 clones, with around 80% found just once. The sample taken for sequencing was tumor tissue from Merkel cell carcinoma. These receptors all stem from a human donor with Merkel cell carcinoma.

This clone was found once. V usage is TRBV5-1 and J usage is TRBJ2-2; D ambiguous. V was pared by 1 base and J by 6 bases, with 4 bases between. Germline assignment: CDR1 SGHRS and CDR2 YFSETQ. There are 12 residues in the CDR3. The CDR3 protein is CASSLLAGELFF. The DNA of the CDR3 is TGCGCCAGCAGCTTGTTAGCCGGGGAGCTGTTTTTT.

The chain carries TRBV5-1 and TRBJ2-2; TRBD2 agrees at 7 bases. Germline V gene data show CDR1 as SGHRS and CDR2 as YFSETQ. This CDR3 region has 17 residues. Trimming cost V 3 bases and J 6 bases; bases outside gene matches: 14. CDR3 sequence (DNA): TGCGCCAGCAGCTCTATTCCGGGACTACCGATGCCCGGGGAGCTGTTTTTT. Its protein product is CASSSIPGLPMPGELFF.

The chain couples TRBV18 to TRBJ1-2; D remains ambiguous. This CDR3 contains 14 residues. CDR1 is KGHSH, CDR2 LQKENI, per germline. Trimming pared 2 bases from V and 4 bases from J, leaving 11 bases between. This CDR3 is CASSPGGSSYGYTF. The CDR3 DNA reads as TGTGCCAGCTCACCAGGAGGCTCGAGCTATGGCTACACCTTC.

This clone was observed a single time. This chain uses TRBV9 with TRBJ1-2; the D gene is possibly TRBD1 (6 bases). The germline V gene encodes CDR1 SGDLS and CDR2 YYNGEE. V lost 0 bases to trimming and J lost 8 bases, with 8 bases between them. The CDR3 loop spans 12 amino acids. The CDR3 loop is CASSVVGGGYTF. CDR3 DNA sequence: TGTGCCAGCAGCGTAGTAGGGGGAGGCTACACCTTC.

The chain links TRBV19 to TRBJ2-1; D may be TRBD1 (6 bases). The germline V gene has CDR1 LNHDA and CDR2 SQIVND (reference sequence). V lost 0 bases and J 6 bases, leaving 6 bases between the germline ends. The length of the CDR3 is 13 residues. In DNA, the CDR3 is TGTGCCAGTAGTATAGAACAGGGCAATGAGCAGTTCTTC. It encodes CASSIEQGNEQFF.

The J gene is TRBJ1-2, the V gene TRBV11-3, with 8 nucleotides matching TRBD1. The ends lost 8 bases at V and 1 base at J; junction bases unmatched: 6. Germline CDR1 and CDR2: SGHNT and YENEEA. CDR3 length: 14 residues. The DNA for the CDR3 is TGTGCCAGCTCGGCAGGGGGCTTTAACTATGGCTACACCTTC. Translation: CASSAGGFNYGYTF.

The DNA of the CDR3 is TGTGCCAGCGACAGGGACTTGGATGGCTACACCTTC. It codes for CASDRDLDGYTF. The chain recombines TRBV9 with TRBJ1-2, with 7 positions matching TRBD1. The trim removed 7 bases at V and 6 bases at J, leaving 6 bases unmatched. Germline values: CDR1 SGDLS, CDR2 YYNGEE. This CDR3 contains 12 residues.

In this sample, this clone turned up once. The CDR3 protein is CASSLVGGQEGYEQYF. The CDR3 DNA reads TGTGCCAGCTCTCTCGTCGGGGGCCAAGAGGGGTACGAGCAGTACTTC. This chain connects TRBV18 to TRBJ2-7; either TRBD1 or TRBD2 may fit D (6 bases each). This CDR3 is built from 16 residues. The V end lost 6 bases, the J end lost 4 bases, and 22 bases lay between the germline ends. The germline CDR1 and CDR2 sequences are KGHSH and LQKENI.

J is TRBJ1-1 and V is TRBV19, with TRBD1 as a possible D gene (5 bases). This CDR3 comprises 15 residues. Trimming left V 2 bases short and J 6 bases short, with 16 bases between. Germline CDR1 and CDR2: LNHDA and SQIVND (reference sequence). The CDR3 sequence is CASSIRAGGTPEAFF. CDR3 DNA sequence: TGTGCCAGTAGTATAAGGGCTGGGGGGACGCCTGAAGCTTTCTTT. The whole variable domain, remainder taken from reference TRBV19 and TRBJ1-1, is DGGITQSPKYLFRKEGQNVTLSCEQNLNHDAMYWYRQDPGQGLRLIYYSQIVNDFQKGDIAEGYSVSREKKESFPLTVTSAQKNPTAFYLCASSIRAGGTPEAFFGQGTRLTVV.

The chain employs TRBV18 and TRBJ2-3, with 14 positions matching TRBD2. The CDR3 is made up of 20 amino acids. The V gene end was trimmed by 3 bases and the J gene end by 5 bases; junction bases not matched to a gene: 16. Germline CDR1 is KGHSH and CDR2 is LQKENI. In nucleotides, the CDR3 is TGTGCCAGCTCACCTTCCCCCGGGACTAGCGGGAGAGAGTCGATAGATACGCAGTATTTT. Its protein is CASSPSPGTSGRESIDTQYF.

This clone was detected once. The chain has TRBV7-9 and TRBJ2-1; a possible D gene is TRBD2 (6 bases). The CDR3 totals 15 residues. In germline, CDR1 is SEHNR, CDR2 FQNEAQ (reference sequence). The ends were cut back, 5 bases at V and 11 bases at J, with 22 bases in the middle. CDR3 amino acids: CASSIPRGAEGKQFF. The CDR3 DNA sequence: TGTGCCAGCAGCATACCACGCGGGGCGGAGGGTAAGCAGTTCTTC. The complete variable domain, with remaining parts taken from reference TRBV7-9 and TRBJ2-1, reads DTGVSQNPRHKITKRGQNVTFRCDPISEHNRLYWYRQTLGQGPEFLTYFQNEAQLEKSRLLSDRFSAERPKGSFSTLEIQRTEQGDSAMYLCASSIPRGAEGKQFFGPGTRLTVL.

This chain joins TRBV6-1 and TRBJ2-3; D remains unclear. Germline assignment: CDR1 MNHNS and CDR2 SASEGT. V lost 2 bases and J 10 bases, leaving 13 bases between the germline ends. The CDR3 has 13 residues. The CDR3 spells CASSESTRNSQYF. DNA for the CDR3: TGTGCCAGCAGTGAAAGTACCCGGAATTCGCAGTATTTT.

With respect to this clone: One junction end disagrees with the germline gene, perhaps due to a read error. The chain carries TRBV5-4 and TRBJ2-1, with 9 bases fitting TRBD2. The length of the CDR3 is 13 residues. Germline CDR1 is SGHNT and CDR2 is YYREEE (reference sequence). CDR3 DNA sequence: TGTGCCAGTGAGCGGGGGGCGGGCAATGAGCAGCTCTTC. It yields the protein CASERGAGNEQLF.

This rearrangement joins TRBV6-1 to TRBJ1-2; D gene uncertain. In germline, CDR1 is MNHNS, CDR2 SASEGT. The V gene lost 2 bases and the J gene lost 5 bases, with 18 bases spanning the gap. The CDR3 sequence is 16 residues long. The CDR3 loop reads CASSEPSVTYAYGYTF. The CDR3 DNA sequence: TGTGCCAGCAGTGAACCTAGTGTGACATACGCTTATGGCTACACCTTC.

The DNA for the CDR3 is TGTGCCAGCAGCTTAGATATAATCCAAGAGACCCAGTACTTC. Encoded protein: CASSLDIIQETQYF. The V and J genes are TRBV7-2 and TRBJ2-5; no reliable D call. With 1 base removed from V and 1 base from J, the gap between germline ends came to 7 bases. Per germline, CDR1 SGHTA and CDR2 FQGNSA. There are 14 residues in the CDR3.

The V and J genes are TRBV10-3 and TRBJ2-1; D is possibly TRBD2 (5 bases). There are 12 residues in the CDR3. V lost 4 bases and J 8 bases, leaving 9 bases between the germline ends. Germline CDR1 is ENHRY and CDR2 is SYGVKD. This CDR3 is CAISGLADEQFF. The CDR3, as DNA: TGTGCCATCAGTGGGCTAGCTGATGAGCAGTTCTTC.

About this clone itself: Sequence at one end of the junction differs from germline and may be a read error. The rearrangement joins TRBV27 to TRBJ1-1; no firm D call. Germline lookup yields CDR1 MNHEY and CDR2 SMNVEV (reference sequence). This CDR3 contains 14 residues. The CDR3, as DNA: TGTGCCAGCAGCAGATGGTCACCCAGGACTGTAGCTTTCTTT. Translation: CASSRWSPRTVAFF.

This chain connects TRBV11-2 to TRBJ2-7, with D possibly matching TRBD1 (6 bases). Between the trimmed V and J ends, which lost 1 base and 6 bases, there was a span of 7 bases. The germline V gene has CDR1 SGHAT and CDR2 FQNNGV. The CDR3 contains 12 residues. The CDR3 sequence is CASSLARGEQYF. CDR3 DNA sequence: TGTGCCAGCAGCTTAGCCAGGGGCGAGCAGTACTTC.

The rearrangement links TRBV6-6 to TRBJ1-1; D is possibly TRBD1 (6 bases). The CDR3 covers 15 residues. Germline CDR1 and CDR2: MNHNY and SVGAGI (reference sequence). Trimming removed 6 bases at V and 11 bases at J, with 25 bases between. The CDR3 region has the DNA TGTGCCAGCAGCTACCGGCTCAGGGGCCTCGACGGGGCTTTCTTT. Protein sequence: CASSYRLRGLDGAFF.

This clone was detected a few times. The chain uses TRBV19 and TRBJ2-7; possible D gene TRBD1, 5 bases. The CDR3 length is 16 residues. Trimming removed 5 bases from V and 5 bases from J, with 22 bases in between. Germline CDR1 is LNHDA and CDR2 is SQIVND (reference sequence). CDR3 DNA: TGTGCCAGTAGTCCTCCGTCGACAGTCAGGACGAACGAGCAGTACTTC. It encodes CASSPPSTVRTNEQYF.

The chain carries TRBV6-6 and TRBJ1-2, with D hard to call. The CDR3 is 11 residues long. Germline lookup yields CDR1 MNHNY and CDR2 SVGAGI (reference sequence). The V and J ends lost 6 bases and 8 bases respectively, with 10 bases between them. The CDR3 loop is CASSVGGGYTF. Written as DNA, the CDR3 is TGTGCCAGCAGCGTAGGCGGGGGCTACACCTTC.